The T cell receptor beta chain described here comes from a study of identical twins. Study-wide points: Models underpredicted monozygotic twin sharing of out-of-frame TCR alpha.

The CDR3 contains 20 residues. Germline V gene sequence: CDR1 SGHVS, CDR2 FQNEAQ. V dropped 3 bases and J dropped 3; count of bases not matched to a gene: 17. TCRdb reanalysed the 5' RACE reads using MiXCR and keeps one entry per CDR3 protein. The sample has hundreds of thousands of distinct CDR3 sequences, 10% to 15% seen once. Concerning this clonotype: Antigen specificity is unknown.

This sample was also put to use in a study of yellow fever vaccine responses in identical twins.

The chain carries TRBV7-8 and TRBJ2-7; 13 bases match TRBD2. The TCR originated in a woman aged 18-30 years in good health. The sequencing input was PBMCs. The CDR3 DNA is TGTGCCAGCAGCTTTAGAGGGGGACTAGCGGGATTGGTGGGGAACTACGAGCAGTACTTC. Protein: CASSFRGGLAGLVGNYEQYF. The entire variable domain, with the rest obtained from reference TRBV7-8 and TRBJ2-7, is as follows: GAGVSQSPRYKVAKRGQDVALRCDPISGHVSLFWYQQALGQGPEFLTYFQNEAQLDKSGLPSDRFFAERPEGSVSTLKIQRTQQEDSAVYLCASSFRGGLAGLVGNYEQYFGPGTRLTVT.